A selection of T cell receptor beta chains follows, all from one sample in a study of blood T cell repertoires in COVID-19. TCRdb keeps only in-frame clones here, not all; method: immunoSEQ multiplex PCR. The repertoire consists of a few hundred thousand clones, with 88% occurring once and the leading ten covering about 3.1%. The material sequenced was PBMCs or T cells enriched from blood (not recorded which). The receptors shown here come from a woman aged 35 to 49 who had been exposed to COVID-19. Both conserved end residues are part of each CDR3. The order of the fields is CDR3 protein, CDR3 DNA, clone size, V gene, D gene, J gene. D genes are given only for firm matches. The listing skips clone size in some rows; elsewhere it reads once, few, many or a size class.

cdr3_aa: CASRLFSNQPQHF
cdr3_nt: TGTGCCAGCAGATTATTTAGCAATCAGCCCCAGCATTTT
clone_size: NA
v_call: TRBV6-5
d_call: NA
j_call: TRBJ1-5

cdr3_aa: CASGLRELYGYTF
cdr3_nt: TGTGCCAGCGGGCTCAGAGAACTCTATGGCTACACCTTC
clone_size: NA
v_call: TRBV28
d_call: NA
j_call: TRBJ1-2

cdr3_aa: CAISEPPGQGGGEQFF
cdr3_nt: TGTGCCATCAGTGAGCCACCGGGACAGGGGGGTGGTGAGCAGTTCTTC
clone_size: NA
v_call: TRBV10-3
d_call: TRBD1
j_call: TRBJ2-1

cdr3_aa: CASSLRQSHGELFF
cdr3_nt: TGTGCCAGCAGCTTAAGGCAAAGTCACGGGGAGCTGTTTTTT
clone_size: NA
v_call: TRBV7-3
d_call: NA
j_call: TRBJ2-2

cdr3_aa: CASSSGWGQPQHF
cdr3_nt: TGTGCCAGCAGCTCAGGGTGGGGTCAGCCCCAGCATTTT
clone_size: NA
v_call: TRBV27
d_call: NA
j_call: TRBJ1-5

cdr3_aa: CASSRYTEAFF
cdr3_nt: TGTGCCAGCAGCCGGTACACTGAAGCTTTCTTT
clone_size: NA
v_call: TRBV7-2
d_call: NA
j_call: TRBJ1-1

cdr3_aa: CASRQNRGQSPLHF
cdr3_nt: TGTGCCAGCAGACAAAACAGGGGTCAGTCACCCCTCCACTTT
clone_size: NA
v_call: TRBV7-2
d_call: TRBD1
j_call: TRBJ1-6

cdr3_aa: CASGIIAGAPQETQYF
cdr3_nt: TGTGCCAGCGGAATCATAGCGGGAGCCCCTCAAGAGACCCAGTACTTC
clone_size: few
v_call: TRBV28
d_call: TRBD2
j_call: TRBJ2-5

cdr3_aa: CASSPRGGQVNSPLHF
cdr3_nt: TGTGCCAGCAGCCCCCGAGGGGGACAGGTCAATTCACCCCTCCACTTT
clone_size: NA
v_call: TRBV7-6
d_call: TRBD1
j_call: TRBJ1-6

cdr3_aa: CASSLVQAGGYTF
cdr3_nt: TGTGCCAGCAGCTTAGTACAGGCCGGCGGCTACACCTTC
clone_size: NA
v_call: TRBV7-2
d_call: NA
j_call: TRBJ1-2

cdr3_aa: CASSYLTSTSTDTQYF
cdr3_nt: TGTGCCAGCAGCTACCTGACTAGTACTAGCACAGATACGCAGTATTTT
clone_size: NA
v_call: TRBV7-8
d_call: NA
j_call: TRBJ2-3

cdr3_aa: CASSLKLGIQNSPLHF
cdr3_nt: TGTGCCAGCTCACTCAAACTAGGGATACAGAATTCACCCCTCCACTTT
clone_size: NA
v_call: TRBV18
d_call: NA
j_call: TRBJ1-6

cdr3_aa: CASSRQGAQWAFF
cdr3_nt: TGTGCCAGTAGCCGACAGGGGGCGCAGTGGGCTTTCTTT
clone_size: NA
v_call: TRBV19
d_call: TRBD1
j_call: TRBJ1-1

cdr3_aa: CGSTGTSSPDTQYF
cdr3_nt: TGTGGCAGCACGGGGACTAGCAGCCCAGATACGCAGTATTTT
clone_size: NA
v_call: TRBV10-3
d_call: TRBD2
j_call: TRBJ2-3

cdr3_aa: CASSWGTTPGGEQFF
cdr3_nt: TGTGCCAGCAGTTGGGGTACCACCCCGGGGGGTGAGCAGTTCTTC
clone_size: NA
v_call: TRBV27
d_call: TRBD2
j_call: TRBJ2-1

cdr3_aa: CASSNRGAGNTIYF
cdr3_nt: TGTGCCAGCAGCAACAGGGGCGCGGGAAACACCATATATTTT
clone_size: NA
v_call: TRBV7-9
d_call: TRBD1
j_call: TRBJ1-3

cdr3_aa: CSASGQGRNYGYTF
cdr3_nt: TGCAGCGCCTCGGGACAGGGGAGGAACTATGGCTACACCTTC
clone_size: NA
v_call: TRBV29-1
d_call: TRBD1
j_call: TRBJ1-2

cdr3_aa: CASSQGGLRGTGELFF
cdr3_nt: TGCGCCAGCAGCCAAGGAGGGCTCCGGGGCACCGGGGAGCTGTTTTTT
clone_size: NA
v_call: TRBV4-1
d_call: NA
j_call: TRBJ2-2

cdr3_aa: CASSGAADTPYGYTF
cdr3_nt: TGTGCCAGCAGCGGAGCGGCGGATACCCCCTATGGCTACACCTTC
clone_size: NA
v_call: TRBV7-2
d_call: NA
j_call: TRBJ1-2

cdr3_aa: CASRGYGGASYNEQFF
cdr3_nt: TGTGCCAGCAGGGGGTACGGGGGGGCCAGCTACAATGAGCAGTTCTTC
clone_size: NA
v_call: TRBV27
d_call: TRBD2
j_call: TRBJ2-1

cdr3_aa: CASSENRGGNQPQHF
cdr3_nt: TGTGCCAGCAGTGAGAACAGGGGTGGAAATCAGCCCCAGCATTTT
clone_size: NA
v_call: TRBV6-1
d_call: TRBD1
j_call: TRBJ1-5

cdr3_aa: CASSEGVGYEQYF
cdr3_nt: TGTGCCAGCAGTGAGGGTGTAGGCTACGAGCAGTACTTC
clone_size: NA
v_call: TRBV21-1
d_call: NA
j_call: TRBJ2-7

cdr3_aa: CATSDRGQGGNEQFF
cdr3_nt: TGTGCCACCAGTGACCGGGGACAGGGTGGGAATGAGCAGTTCTTC
clone_size: NA
v_call: TRBV24-1
d_call: TRBD1
j_call: TRBJ2-1

cdr3_aa: CASSAVRQGLSGNTIYF
cdr3_nt: TGTGCCAGCAGCGCGGTAAGACAGGGCCTCTCTGGAAACACCATATATTTT
clone_size: NA
v_call: TRBV9
d_call: TRBD1
j_call: TRBJ1-3

cdr3_aa: CSVARDRHGYTF
cdr3_nt: TGCAGCGTTGCCCGTGACAGGCATGGCTACACCTTC
clone_size: NA
v_call: TRBV29-1
d_call: NA
j_call: TRBJ1-2

cdr3_aa: CASSWAGLPTMNEQFF
cdr3_nt: TGTGCCAGCAGCTGGGCGGGACTACCTACGATGAATGAGCAGTTCTTC
clone_size: NA
v_call: TRBV7-2
d_call: TRBD2
j_call: TRBJ2-1

cdr3_aa: CASSQNRQINQPQHF
cdr3_nt: TGCGCCAGCAGCCAAAACAGACAGATAAATCAGCCCCAGCATTTT
clone_size: NA
v_call: TRBV4-3
d_call: NA
j_call: TRBJ1-5

cdr3_aa: CASSDRGNYGYTF
cdr3_nt: TGTGCCAGCAGCGACAGGGGGAACTATGGCTACACCTTC
clone_size: NA
v_call: TRBV7-9
d_call: TRBD1
j_call: TRBJ1-2

cdr3_aa: CASSPGLANTGELFF
cdr3_nt: TGTGCCAGCAGCCCAGGACTTGCCAACACCGGGGAGCTGTTTTTT
clone_size: NA
v_call: TRBV6-5
d_call: NA
j_call: TRBJ2-2

cdr3_aa: CASSLVAAALNTEAFF
cdr3_nt: TGTGCCAGCAGCTTAGTGGCGGCAGCGTTGAACACTGAAGCTTTCTTT
clone_size: NA
v_call: TRBV7-2
d_call: NA
j_call: TRBJ1-1

cdr3_aa: CASSYRGFAGELFF
cdr3_nt: TGTGCCAGCAGCTACAGGGGTTTCGCCGGGGAGCTGTTTTTT
clone_size: NA
v_call: TRBV6-5
d_call: TRBD1
j_call: TRBJ2-2

cdr3_aa: CASSQPDRLYGYTF
cdr3_nt: TGCGCCAGCAGCCAACCCGACAGGCTCTATGGCTACACCTTC
clone_size: once
v_call: TRBV4-1
d_call: NA
j_call: TRBJ1-2

cdr3_aa: CASRAYTGELFF
cdr3_nt: TGTGCCAGCAGGGCATACACCGGGGAGCTGTTTTTT
clone_size: NA
v_call: TRBV9
d_call: NA
j_call: TRBJ2-2

cdr3_aa: CASSDPGRAYEQYF
cdr3_nt: TGTGCCAGCAGTGACCCGGGGAGGGCCTACGAGCAGTACTTC
clone_size: NA
v_call: TRBV6-1
d_call: TRBD2
j_call: TRBJ2-7

cdr3_aa: CASMEGNGYTF
cdr3_nt: TGTGCCAGCATGGAGGGTAATGGCTACACCTTC
clone_size: NA
v_call: TRBV28
d_call: NA
j_call: TRBJ1-2

cdr3_aa: CAWILVGRGMNTEAFF
cdr3_nt: TGTGCCTGGATATTAGTCGGGAGGGGGATGAACACTGAAGCTTTCTTT
clone_size: few
v_call: TRBV30
d_call: NA
j_call: TRBJ1-1

cdr3_aa: CASSSGQMNTEAFF
cdr3_nt: TGTGCCAGCAGTTCAGGACAAATGAACACTGAAGCTTTCTTT
clone_size: NA
v_call: TRBV28
d_call: NA
j_call: TRBJ1-1

cdr3_aa: CAILDPAGGRETQYF
cdr3_nt: TGTGCCATCTTGGATCCAGCGGGGGGAAGAGAGACCCAGTACTTC
clone_size: NA
v_call: TRBV10-3
d_call: TRBD2
j_call: TRBJ2-5

cdr3_aa: CASSFQLQGTSYEQYF
cdr3_nt: TGTGCCAGCAGTTTTCAGCTACAGGGAACATCGTACGAGCAGTACTTC
clone_size: NA
v_call: TRBV28
d_call: NA
j_call: TRBJ2-7

cdr3_aa: CASSQGQGANYGYTF
cdr3_nt: TGCGCCAGCAGCCAGGGACAGGGGGCCAACTATGGCTACACCTTC
clone_size: NA
v_call: TRBV4-1
d_call: TRBD1
j_call: TRBJ1-2

cdr3_aa: CASSLLRSSYNEQFF
cdr3_nt: TGTGCCAGCAGCTTACTAAGAAGCTCCTACAATGAGCAGTTCTTC
clone_size: NA
v_call: TRBV7-8
d_call: NA
j_call: TRBJ2-1

cdr3_aa: CASSSMFGQITGELFF
cdr3_nt: TGTGCCAGCAGTTCTATGTTTGGACAGATCACCGGGGAGCTGTTTTTT
clone_size: NA
v_call: TRBV27
d_call: NA
j_call: TRBJ2-2

cdr3_aa: CASSYSGLLGYTF
cdr3_nt: TGTGCCAGCAGTTACTCCGGTCTGTTGGGCTACACCTTC
clone_size: NA
v_call: TRBV6-5
d_call: NA
j_call: TRBJ1-2

cdr3_aa: CASREAGGWGDTQYF
cdr3_nt: TGCGCCAGCAGGGAGGCGGGGGGTTGGGGAGATACGCAGTATTTT
clone_size: NA
v_call: TRBV10-2
d_call: TRBD2
j_call: TRBJ2-3

cdr3_aa: CASSFGEEPQHF
cdr3_nt: TGTGCCAGCAGCTTCGGTGAGGAGCCCCAGCATTTT
clone_size: once
v_call: TRBV7-9
d_call: NA
j_call: TRBJ1-5

cdr3_aa: CSVLGGDNLYGYTF
cdr3_nt: TGCAGCGTCCTAGGGGGGGACAACTTATATGGCTACACCTTC
clone_size: NA
v_call: TRBV29-1
d_call: NA
j_call: TRBJ1-2

cdr3_aa: CASSFGANQPQHF
cdr3_nt: TGTGCCAGCAGTTTTGGGGCAAATCAGCCCCAGCATTTT
clone_size: NA
v_call: TRBV27
d_call: NA
j_call: TRBJ1-5

cdr3_aa: CASSLVGGGDNEQFF
cdr3_nt: TGTGCCAGCAGCTTAGTTGGGGGAGGGGACAATGAGCAGTTCTTC
clone_size: NA
v_call: TRBV7-9
d_call: TRBD2
j_call: TRBJ2-1

cdr3_aa: CASSLGPGGPHSYEQYF
cdr3_nt: TGCGCCAGCAGCTTGGGACCCGGGGGGCCACACTCCTACGAGCAGTACTTC
clone_size: NA
v_call: TRBV5-1
d_call: NA
j_call: TRBJ2-7

cdr3_aa: CASSLTGAYEQYF
cdr3_nt: TGTGCCAGCAGTCTAACAGGGGCCTACGAGCAGTACTTC
clone_size: NA
v_call: TRBV27
d_call: TRBD1
j_call: TRBJ2-7

cdr3_aa: CASSYSGPGGKLFF
cdr3_nt: TGTGCCAGCAGTTACTCGGGGCCGGGGGGAAAACTGTTTTTT
clone_size: NA
v_call: TRBV6-5
d_call: NA
j_call: TRBJ1-4

cdr3_aa: CASSPGLRDQPQHF
cdr3_nt: TGTGCCAGCAGTCCCGGGTTGCGCGATCAGCCCCAGCATTTT
clone_size: NA
v_call: TRBV28
d_call: NA
j_call: TRBJ1-5

cdr3_aa: CASSLGGTLNTEAFF
cdr3_nt: TGTGCCAGCAGCTTAGGAGGCACCCTGAACACTGAAGCTTTCTTT
clone_size: NA
v_call: TRBV7-9
d_call: NA
j_call: TRBJ1-1

cdr3_aa: CASSQDPAGLAGSTDTQYF
cdr3_nt: TGTGCCAGCAGCCAAGATCCAGCAGGACTAGCGGGGAGCACAGATACGCAGTATTTT
clone_size: NA
v_call: TRBV4-2
d_call: TRBD2
j_call: TRBJ2-3

cdr3_aa: CAISESRGLNYGYTF
cdr3_nt: TGTGCCATCAGTGAGTCGAGGGGGCTTAACTATGGCTACACCTTC
clone_size: once
v_call: TRBV10-3
d_call: TRBD1
j_call: TRBJ1-2